The T cell receptor beta chain described here comes from a study of blood T cell repertoires in COVID-19. Looked up from germline, CDR1 is SGHTA and CDR2 is FQGNSA. The CDR3 is 14 amino acids. V lost 3 bases, J lost 1 base, and 9 bases lay in between. Some clones are missing from TCRdb's copy, which holds only in-frame ones; the method was immunoSEQ multiplex PCR. The repertoire holds some 340,000 clones, with 80% to 85% as singletons. This receptor was identified in a woman aged 50 to 60 who had recovered from COVID-19. The genes are TRBV7-2 and TRBJ1-2, with D tentatively TRBD1 (6 bases). Sequencing input: PBMCs or T cells enriched from blood (not recorded which). The CDR3 here is CASSFARGNYGYTF. The CDR3 nucleotides read TGTGCCAGCAGCTTTGCCAGGGGTAACTATGGCTACACCTTC.